These 32 T cell receptor beta chains came from one sample sequenced in a study of T cells in Graves' hyperthyroidism and ophthalmopathy. Researchers amplified the TCR beta CDR3 regions from RNA transcripts. The TCR CDR3 was amplified in a first-round RT-PCR using the HTBI primer set. In TCRdb, the multiplex PCR reads were re-called with MiXCR into one record per CDR3 protein. This sample has roughly 500,000 distinct CDR3 sequences; roughly 23% occur once, and the top ten carry approximately 49%. Source material: blood. These receptors were taken from a woman in her 70s with Graves' ophthalmopathy.

CDR3 residues: CASMARGANVLTF. For the CDR3, the DNA is TGTGCCAGCATGGCGCGGGGGGCCAACGTCCTGACTTTC. The V call is TRBV3-1, the J call TRBJ2-6; D not certain. The CDR3 covers 13 residues. Per the germline V gene, CDR1 is LGHDT and CDR2 is YNNKEL (reference sequence). Between the trimmed V and J ends, which lost 7 bases and 4 bases, there was a span of 8 bases.

The rearrangement joins TRBV3-1 to TRBJ2-7; 16 nucleotides agree with TRBD2. This CDR3 region has 16 residues. Trimming took 5 bases from V and 7 from J; bases not matched to a gene: 8. Germline loops: CDR1 LGHDT, CDR2 YNNKEL (reference sequence). The CDR3 region has the DNA TGTGCCAGCAGCTCCGGGACTAGCGGGAGGGCCGTAGAGCAGTACTTC. It is translated as CASSSGTSGRAVEQYF.

This clonotype was seen at least ten times. The chain combines TRBV28 with TRBJ1-2; 7 nucleotides align to TRBD1. CDR1 and CDR2 (germline): MDHEN, SYDVKM. J lost 13 bases, V lost 5 bases, and 13 bases had no gene match. There are 13 residues in the CDR3. The CDR3, as DNA: TGTGCCAGCAGTCTCCGGGACAGTAACAGGGGCACCTTC. Translation gives CASSLRDSNRGTF.

The CDR3 region is CSAIKQGLGISGNQPQHF. DNA for the CDR3: TGCAGTGCTATTAAACAGGGGTTGGGGATATCTGGCAATCAGCCCCAGCATTTT. This chain uses TRBV20-1 with TRBJ1-5; 7 bases are a match to TRBD1. Germline assignment: CDR1 DFQATT and CDR2 SNEGSKA (reference sequence). This CDR3 has 18 amino acids. Trimming removed 4 bases from V and 2 bases from J; junction bases left unmatched: 17.

This clonotype was picked up a small number of times. The genes are TRBV7-8 and TRBJ2-2; D unresolved. The CDR3 is 13 amino acids. Looked up from germline, CDR1 is SGHVS and CDR2 is FQNEAQ. Trimming took 5 bases from V and 7 from J, leaving 11 bases between them. The CDR3 DNA is TGTGCCAGCAGCCCTTTGCTAAACGGGGAGCTGTTTTTT. Translating gives CASSPLLNGELFF.

The chain carries TRBV7-2 and TRBJ2-1; no reliable D call. Looked up from germline, CDR1 is SGHTA and CDR2 is FQGNSA. CDR3 length equals 15 residues. Trimming cost V 0 bases and J 4 bases, with 10 bases left between them. The CDR3 DNA follows: TGTGCCAGCAGCTTAGCGGGCCTCGCTTACAATGAGCAGTTCTTC. Translated, it gives CASSLAGLAYNEQFF. Supplemented by reference TRBV7-2 and TRBJ2-1, the full variable domain reads GAGVSQSPSNKVTEKGKDVELRCDPISGHTALYWYRQSLGQGLEFLIYFQGNSAPDKSGLPSDRFSAERTGGSVSTLTIQRTQQEDSAVYLCASSLAGLAYNEQFFGPGTRLTVL.

This clonotype turned up a few times. This chain connects TRBV11-2 to TRBJ1-2, with D perhaps TRBD1 (6 bases). The V end was cut by 5 bases, the J end by 4 bases, with 11 bases between. This CDR3 has 13 amino acids. Germline V gene data show CDR1 as SGHAT and CDR2 as FQNNGV. CDR3 protein: CASSRLDSYGYTF. As DNA, the CDR3 is TGTGCCAGCAGCCGATTGGACAGCTATGGCTACACCTTC.

This clonotype was seen ten or more times. The CDR3 reads CASSSLGQGMETQYF. The CDR3 nucleotides are TGTGCCAGCAGTTCTTTGGGACAGGGGATGGAGACCCAGTACTTC. The genes are TRBV28 and TRBJ2-5; 10 nucleotides line up with TRBD1. Germline CDR1 and CDR2: MDHEN and SYDVKM. V trimming: 4 bases; J trimming: 5 bases; junction bases outside the gene matches: 7. The CDR3 has 15 residues.

Concerning this clonotype itself: At one of its ends the junction is not consistent with the germline gene, which may arise from a read error. The chain uses TRBV11-3 and TRBJ2-1; the match to TRBD2 covers 8 bases. The CDR3 totals 18 residues. Germline CDR1 reads SGHNT; CDR2 reads YENEEA. CDR3 nucleotides: TGCGCCAGCAGCCAAGATGAAGGGTGGGTAGCGGGATTAAATGAGCAGTTCTTC. The encoded protein is CASSQDEGWVAGLNEQFF. Filled out from reference TRBV11-3 and TRBJ2-1, the complete variable domain reads EAGVVQSPRYKIIEKKQPVAFWCNPISGHNTLYWYLQNLGQGPELLIRYENEEAVDDSQLPKDRFSAERLKGVDSTLKIQPAELGDSAVYLCASSQDEGWVAGLNEQFFGPGTRLTVL.

The genes are TRBV7-2 and TRBJ2-5; no clear D. V lost 7 bases, J lost 1 base, and 13 bases lay in between. Germline CDR1 is SGHTA and CDR2 is FQGNSA. This CDR3 comprises 14 residues. The CDR3 DNA reads TGTGCCAGCAACTCCAGTAGGGCCCAAGAGACCCAGTACTTC. Translated, it gives CASNSSRAQETQYF.

This clonotype was detected only a few times. V usage is TRBV4-3 and J usage is TRBJ2-5; D uncertain. From germline, CDR1 is LGHNA and CDR2 YSLEER. Trimming pared 4 bases from V and 5 bases from J, leaving 14 bases between. The CDR3 is made up of 14 amino acids. The CDR3 region is CASSLNLSPETQYF. CDR3 DNA sequence: TGCGCCAGCAGCCTTAATCTCAGCCCTGAGACCCAGTACTTC.

This clonotype was detected ten times or more. V gene TRBV2 combines with J gene TRBJ1-1; D might be TRBD1 (6 bases). CDR3 length equals 14 residues. Between the trimmed V and J ends, which lost 8 bases and 5 bases, there was a span of 18 bases. From germline, CDR1 is SNHLY and CDR2 FYNNEI. CDR3 amino acids: CASLLQGLGTEAFF. CDR3 nucleotide sequence: TGTGCCAGCCTGCTCCAGGGGCTGGGGACTGAAGCTTTCTTT.

The chain recombines TRBV18 with TRBJ2-1; 7 bases agree with TRBD2. Looked up from germline, CDR1 is KGHSH and CDR2 is LQKENI. This CDR3 spans 13 amino acids. The ends lost 3 bases at V and 9 bases at J; junction bases unmatched: 5. The CDR3 loop reads CASSPDAGVEQFF. The CDR3 nucleotides are TGTGCCAGCTCACCGGACGCGGGGGTTGAGCAGTTCTTC.

The chain joins TRBV19 to TRBJ2-3, with a weak D call TRBD1 (6 bases). The V end was cut by 4 bases, the J end by 3 bases, with 14 bases between. Germline CDR1 reads LNHDA; CDR2 reads SQIVND (reference sequence). This CDR3 region has 15 residues. The CDR3 DNA reads as TGTGCCAGTAGTACTCCAGGGGTAAGGACAGATACGCAGTATTTT. Translation: CASSTPGVRTDTQYF.

This clonotype was found a few times. V and J are TRBV7-2 and TRBJ2-1, with 7 positions matching TRBD1. The junction had 8 bases not matched to a gene; V was cut back by 4 bases and J by 5 bases. The CDR3 extends over 15 amino acids. Germline loops: CDR1 SGHTA, CDR2 FQGNSA. The CDR3 DNA follows: TGTGCCAGCAGCTCCCGGGACAGACATAACAATGAGCAGTTCTTC. Amino acid sequence: CASSSRDRHNNEQFF.

This clonotype has just one count. One end of the junction varies from germline; a read error may be responsible. The V and J genes are TRBV4-3 and TRBJ2-2; tentatively, D is TRBD2 (6 bases). The CDR3 loop spans 14 amino acids. The germline V gene has CDR1 LGHNA and CDR2 YSLEER. Here the CDR3 DNA reads TGCGCCGGCAGCCAAGATAGCGGCACCGGGGAGCTGTTTTTT. Its translation: CAGSQDSGTGELFF.

This clonotype has at least ten counts. The V gene is TRBV2, the J gene TRBJ1-4; D ambiguous. The CDR3 has 13 amino acids. V lost 8 bases and J lost 5, with 12 bases in between. From germline, CDR1 is SNHLY and CDR2 FYNNEI. DNA for the CDR3: TGTGCCAGCTGGGCAGCGACGAATGAAAAACTGTTTTTT. As protein: CASWAATNEKLFF.

In its sample, this clonotype was seen many times. This chain uses TRBV7-9 with TRBJ1-5, with D tentatively TRBD1 (5 bases). This CDR3 spans 14 amino acids. Germline CDR1 and CDR2: SEHNR and FQNEAQ (reference sequence). Trimming pared 0 bases from V and 4 bases from J, leaving 7 bases between. Here the CDR3 DNA reads TGTGCCAGCAGCTTAGCAGGGGATAATCAGCCCCAGCATTTT. Amino acids: CASSLAGDNQPQHF.

This clonotype has more than one count but fewer than ten. The CDR3 nucleotides are TGCAGTGCTAGCGGGACTAGCGGGATGGGAGAGCAGTACTTC. Residues: CSASGTSGMGEQYF. This chain links TRBV20-1 with TRBJ2-7, with 13 nucleotides matching TRBD2. The J segment lost 7 bases and the V segment lost 3 bases, leaving 6 bases of the junction unmatched. Looked up from germline, CDR1 is DFQATT and CDR2 is SNEGSKA (reference sequence). The CDR3 is 14 residues long.

V and J are TRBV6-1 and TRBJ1-5, with D perhaps TRBD1 (5 bases). CDR3 length equals 14 residues. CDR1 MNHNS and CDR2 SASEGT come from the germline V gene. V was shortened by 6 bases and J by 4 bases, with 13 bases between the two germline ends. The CDR3 coding sequence is TGTGCCAGCAGAAACGGGGACGGGAATCAGCCCCAGCATTTT. Amino acid sequence: CASRNGDGNQPQHF.

The V and J genes are TRBV20-1 and TRBJ2-1; 11 bases are a match to TRBD2. The CDR3 spans 10 residues. Per germline, CDR1 DFQATT and CDR2 SNEGSKA (reference sequence). The CDR3 DNA is TGCAGGACTAGCGGGACTGAGCAGTTCTTC. It codes for CRTSGTEQFF.

The chain combines TRBV7-3 with TRBJ2-2, with D maybe TRBD1 (7 bases). Trimming cost V 5 bases and J 4 bases, with 14 bases left between them. Germline V gene sequence: CDR1 SGHTA, CDR2 FQGTGA. There are 15 residues in the CDR3. Here the CDR3 DNA reads TGTGCCAGCAGCCCCCGACAGGGAGGCACCGGGGAGCTGTTTTTT. It translates to CASSPRQGGTGELFF.

In its sample, this clonotype was seen many times. The chain employs TRBV10-3 and TRBJ2-4; D might be TRBD1 or TRBD2, each matching 5 bases. In germline, CDR1 is ENHRY, CDR2 SYGVKD. Trimming shortened V by 10 bases and J by 2 bases, and 12 bases separated the two germline ends. This CDR3 is 13 amino acids long. CDR3 nucleotides: TGTGCCACCCGAGGGGAGTCCAAAAACATTCAGTACTTC. It codes for CATRGESKNIQYF.

The chain employs TRBV7-9 and TRBJ2-2; the match to TRBD1 covers 11 bases. The CDR3 contains 19 residues. Germline CDR1 reads SEHNR; CDR2 reads FQNEAQ (reference sequence). The V and J ends lost 4 bases and 6 bases, in that order; junction bases with no gene match: 16. CDR3: CASSSLGGQGALGAGELFF. CDR3 nucleotides: TGTGCCAGCAGCTCCTTGGGCGGACAGGGGGCGTTGGGCGCCGGGGAGCTGTTTTTT.

V gene TRBV15 combines with J gene TRBJ2-7; tentatively, D is TRBD1 (7 bases). With 0 bases removed from V and 7 bases from J, the gap between germline ends came to 13 bases. This CDR3 has 14 residues. The V gene's germline CDR1 is LNHNV and CDR2 YYDKDF (reference sequence). CDR3 nucleotides: TGTGCCACCAGCAGAGACAGGGGGGTTAGAGAGCAGTACTTC. The encoded protein is CATSRDRGVREQYF.

This clonotype was seen only a few times. The rearrangement joins TRBV28 to TRBJ2-1; unclear D gene. The CDR3 loop spans 12 amino acids. V was pared by 4 bases and J by 5 bases, with 6 bases between. The germline V gene has CDR1 MDHEN and CDR2 SYDVKM. In nucleotides, the CDR3 is TGTGCCAGCAGTTACCTTAACAATGAGCAGTTCTTC. This codes for CASSYLNNEQFF.

This clonotype has only a few counts. CDR3 DNA: TGTGCCATCAGGAGGGGACTAGCGGGAGCTGGGGAGCAGTTCTTC. Translated: CAIRRGLAGAGEQFF. The V call is TRBV10-3, the J call TRBJ2-1, with 14 bases fitting TRBD2. Germline CDR1 ENHRY, CDR2 SYGVKD. This CDR3 has 15 residues. J gave up 10 bases and V 6 bases, and 8 bases lay outside the gene matches.

This clonotype was counted a few times. This sequence joins TRBV6-1 and TRBJ2-2, with 8 nucleotides matching TRBD2. The J segment lost 8 bases and the V segment lost 4 bases, leaving 9 bases of the junction unmatched. The CDR3 has 15 amino acids. The germline V gene has CDR1 MNHNS and CDR2 SASEGT. The CDR3 loop reads CASSAGGRPSGELFF. The CDR3 DNA reads TGTGCCAGCAGTGCGGGCGGGAGGCCATCGGGGGAGCTGTTTTTT.

The chain uses TRBV5-1 and TRBJ1-6; 8 nucleotides match TRBD1. The length of the CDR3 is 15 residues. Germline loops: CDR1 SGHRS, CDR2 YFSETQ. V trimming: 4 bases; J trimming: 10 bases; junction bases outside the gene matches: 10. CDR3 sequence (DNA): TGCGCCAGCAGCATACTCGGACAGGGCCAATCACCCCTCCACTTT. It specifies CASSILGQGQSPLHF.

In this sample, this clonotype turned up many times. The rearrangement uses TRBV7-8 and TRBJ2-7; TRBD2 aligns across 9 bases. Germline V gene sequence: CDR1 SGHVS, CDR2 FQNEAQ. The CDR3 is 13 residues long. J lost 2 bases, V lost 7 bases, and 3 bases had no gene match. The CDR3 DNA reads as TGTGCCAGCAATGGCGGGAGGGCCTACGAGCAGTACTTC. Translating it yields CASNGGRAYEQYF.

The chain uses TRBV6-5 and TRBJ2-5, with 12 bases aligning to TRBD1. Germline CDR1 and CDR2: MNHEY and SVGAGI. The CDR3 extends over 17 amino acids. The V segment lost 2 bases and the J segment 1 base; nucleotides outside the gene matches: 5. The CDR3 protein is CASSYLGQGAGQETQYF. The CDR3, as DNA: TGTGCCAGCAGTTACCTGGGACAGGGGGCTGGCCAAGAGACCCAGTACTTC.

This clonotype turned up a few times. The rearrangement uses TRBV5-1 and TRBJ1-5, with 9 nucleotides matching TRBD1. Per germline, CDR1 SGHRS and CDR2 YFSETQ. V shed 6 bases and J 15 bases; nucleotides not matched to a gene: 13. There are 13 residues in the CDR3. The CDR3 bases are TGCGCCAGCATCACGGAGGGGACAGGGCACCCGCATTTT. It specifies CASITEGTGHPHF. The variable domain in full, with the rest retrieved from reference TRBV5-1 and TRBJ1-5, is KAGVTQTPRYLIKTRGQQVTLSCSPISGHRSVSWYQQTPGQGLQFLFEYFSETQRNKGNFPGRFSGRQFSNSRSEMNVSTLELGDSALYLCASITEGTGHPHFGDGTRLSIL.